Below, one T cell receptor beta chain is given with its context. Antigen: not known. The sample originates from a study of cytomegalovirus exposure and HLA in healthy donors. Study background: It was reported in a later analysis that the same platform had been used for the 120 validation repertoires as for the approximately 700 first-cohort repertoires.

Trimming stripped 4 bases from V and 5 bases from J, with 15 bases between. The CDR3 runs to 14 residues. Germline CDR1 reads SGHRS; CDR2 reads YFSETQ. Findings and caveats of the study: In vitro experiments confirmed that three CMV-associated chains were specific for CMV antigens. Within the 120 or so validation repertoires, first-cohort TCR clusters tended to co-occur, according to a later analysis. Most TCR sequences were uncommon, yet certain public TCRs appeared in many donors.

Data came from immunoSEQ multiplex PCR; TCRdb stores just in-frame clones and leaves some out. This table holds over 110,000 clones, about 88% found once. This sequence originates from a man younger than 35 in good health and CMV-seropositive. Sequenced sample: PBMCs. V gene TRBV5-1 combines with J gene TRBJ1-2; no clear D gene. DNA for the CDR3: TGCGCCAGCAGCGCCGACCCCAACAGTTATGGCTACACCTTC. Amino acid sequence: CASSADPNSYGYTF. The variable domain in full, completed from reference TRBV5-1 and TRBJ1-2, reads KAGVTQTPRYLIKTRGQQVTLSCSPISGHRSVSWYQQTPGQGLQFLFEYFSETQRNKGNFPGRFSGRQFSNSRSEMNVSTLELGDSALYLCASSADPNSYGYTFGSGTRLTVV.